The sequence of this T cell receptor beta chain was determined in a study of Tregs in tolerant kidney transplant recipients. Generated by immunoSEQ multiplex PCR, the TCRdb table keeps only in-frame clones and is missing some. The sample holds approximately 260,000 clones, 80% to 85% seen once. Study-wide results and limits: Validation in larger populations is needed because few patients were studied.

CD4+CD25+CD127- Tregs, CD4+CD25- non-Tregs, CD4 and CD8 cells were sorted. Per germline, CDR1 MGHRA and CDR2 YSYEKL. Between the trimmed V and J ends, which lost 0 bases and 7 bases, there was a span of 18 bases. The CDR3 totals 16 residues. As regards this clone: Antigen specificity is unknown.

The receptor was derived from a human donor in good health. The J gene is TRBJ2-5, the V gene TRBV4-1; D perhaps matches TRBD1 (6 bases). Sequencing was carried out using CD4+ T cells from blood. The CDR3 protein is CASSQDTNRAGLTQYF. CDR3 bases: TGCGCCAGCAGCCAAGATACAAACAGGGCAGGTCTGACCCAGTACTTC.